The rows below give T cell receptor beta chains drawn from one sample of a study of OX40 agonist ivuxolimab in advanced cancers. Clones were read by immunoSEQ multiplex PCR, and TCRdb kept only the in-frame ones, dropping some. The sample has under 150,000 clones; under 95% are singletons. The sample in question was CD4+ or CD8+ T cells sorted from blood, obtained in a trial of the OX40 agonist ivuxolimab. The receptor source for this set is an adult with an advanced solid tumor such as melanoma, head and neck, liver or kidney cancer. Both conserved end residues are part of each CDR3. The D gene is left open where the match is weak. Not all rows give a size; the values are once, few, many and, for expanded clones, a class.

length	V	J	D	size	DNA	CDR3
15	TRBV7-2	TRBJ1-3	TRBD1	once	TGTGCCAGCAGTGCCCGGGACAGCTCTGGAAACACCATATATTTT	CASSARDSSGNTIYF
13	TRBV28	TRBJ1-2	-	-	TGTGCCAGCAGTTTAGTGACCCACTATGGCTACACCTTC	CASSLVTHYGYTF
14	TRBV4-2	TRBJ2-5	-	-	TGTGCCAGCAGCCAATCACAGGATGAGGAGACCCAGTACTTC	CASSQSQDEETQYF
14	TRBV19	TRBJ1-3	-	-	TGTGCCACCAGAGGGGTTGGTGCTGGAAACACCATATATTTT	CATRGVGAGNTIYF
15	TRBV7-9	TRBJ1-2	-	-	TGTGCCAGCAGCTTAGCGCTTTTCAGGGATAATGGCTACACCTTC	CASSLALFRDNGYTF
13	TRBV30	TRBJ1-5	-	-	TGTGCCTGGAGATCGGGGTTCAATCAGCCCCAGCATTTT	CAWRSGFNQPQHF
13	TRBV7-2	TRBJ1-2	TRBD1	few	TGTGCCAGCAGCCCACAGGGGAGTTCTGGCTACACCTTC	CASSPQGSSGYTF
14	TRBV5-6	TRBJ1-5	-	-	TGTGCCAGCAGCTTGGGGGGAGGGAATCAGCCCCAGCATTTT	CASSLGGGNQPQHF
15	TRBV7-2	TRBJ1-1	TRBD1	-	TGTGCCAGCAGCTATACTGGGACAGGGGGAACTGAAGCTTTCTTT	CASSYTGTGGTEAFF
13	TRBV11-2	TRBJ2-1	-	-	TGTGCCAGCAGCGCCGGGACTTCACCGAACCAGTTCTTC	CASSAGTSPNQFF
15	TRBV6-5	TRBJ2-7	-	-	TGTGCCAGCAGTTACTTCGGCAGTTACTCCTACGAGCAGTACTTC	CASSYFGSYSYEQYF
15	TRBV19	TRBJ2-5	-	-	TGTGCCACCCATAACGGGGGCAGCTCAAGAGAGGCCCAGTACTTC	CATHNGGSSREAQYF
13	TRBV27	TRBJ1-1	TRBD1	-	TGTGCCAGCAGTTCAAGGGACAGGTTCCAAGCTTTCTTT	CASSSRDRFQAFF
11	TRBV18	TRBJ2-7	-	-	TGTGCCAGCTCATCCACCTTGGAGCAGTACTTC	CASSSTLEQYF
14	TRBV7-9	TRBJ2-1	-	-	TGTGCCAGCAGCTTAGCCGACAGCCGTCGAGGGAAGTTCTTC	CASSLADSRRGKFF
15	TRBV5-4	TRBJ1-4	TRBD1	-	TGTGCCAGCAGCCCTCCGGGACAGGGAGGAGGAAAACTGTTTTTT	CASSPPGQGGGKLFF
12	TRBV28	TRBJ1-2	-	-	TGTGCCAGCAGTTCAGGGATCTATGGCTACACCTTC	CASSSGIYGYTF
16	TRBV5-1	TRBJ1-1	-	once	TGCGCCAGCAGCTTGGGGGGCGGGTATCCCCTAACTGAAGCTTTCTTT	CASSLGGGYPLTEAFF
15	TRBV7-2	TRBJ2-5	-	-	TGTGCCAGCAGCTTGGGGACGGGGGGCGAGGAGACCCAGTACTTC	CASSLGTGGEETQYF
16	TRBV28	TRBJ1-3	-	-	TGTGCCAGCACGCCGACGGACTCGAGCTCTGGAAACACCATATATTTT	CASTPTDSSSGNTIYF
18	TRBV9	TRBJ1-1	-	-	TGTGCCAGCAGCGTATTCACAGGGAAGGCCCTGGGGAACACTGAAGCTTTCTTT	CASSVFTGKALGNTEAFF
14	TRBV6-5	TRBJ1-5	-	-	TGTGCCAGCAGTTACGACAGCAAGTATCAGCCCCAGCATTTT	CASSYDSKYQPQHF
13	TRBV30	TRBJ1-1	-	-	TGTGCCTGGAGGCTGATAGGGGGCACTGAAGCTTTCTTT	CAWRLIGGTEAFF
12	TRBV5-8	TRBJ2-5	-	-	TGTGCCAGCGGGGACGTGGCAGAGACCCAGTACTTC	CASGDVAETQYF
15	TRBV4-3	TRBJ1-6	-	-	TGCGCCAGCAGCCAAGCCCCAGTGAATAATTCACCCCTCCACTTT	CASSQAPVNNSPLHF
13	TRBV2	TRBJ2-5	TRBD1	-	TGTGCCAGCAGTAGACAGGGTACGGAGACCCAGTACTTC	CASSRQGTETQYF
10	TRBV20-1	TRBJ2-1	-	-	TGCAGTGTTTCGGGGAATGAGCAGTTCTTC	CSVSGNEQFF
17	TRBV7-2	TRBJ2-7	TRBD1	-	TGTGCCAGCAGCTTCCCCTCCGGGACAGGTGGATACTACGAGCAGTACTTC	CASSFPSGTGGYYEQYF
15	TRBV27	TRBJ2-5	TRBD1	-	TGTGCCAGCAGTTCACACAGGGGTGGGGAAGGGACCCAGTACTTC	CASSSHRGGEGTQYF
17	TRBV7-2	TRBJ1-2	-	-	TGTGCCAGCAGCTTAGGGGGGGCGACGGCCCTTAACTATGGCTACACCTTC	CASSLGGATALNYGYTF
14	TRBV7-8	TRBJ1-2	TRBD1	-	TGTGCCAGCAGCTGGGACAGACCTAACTATGGCTACACCTTC	CASSWDRPNYGYTF
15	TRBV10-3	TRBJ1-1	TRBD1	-	TGTGCCATCAGAGCTGGGACAGGCGGGAGCACTGAAGCTTTCTTT	CAIRAGTGGSTEAFF
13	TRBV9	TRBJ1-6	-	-	TGTGCCAGCAGCACCGAACCTGAGGTACCCCTCCACTTT	CASSTEPEVPLHF
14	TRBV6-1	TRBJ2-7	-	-	TGTGCCAGCAGTGCTATTTGGCAGCCCTACGAGCAGTACTTC	CASSAIWQPYEQYF
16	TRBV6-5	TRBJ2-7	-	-	TGTGCCAGCAGTTACTCGTCCCGGGGGGCGTCCTACGAGCAGTACTTC	CASSYSSRGASYEQYF